This TCR beta chain comes out of a study of tumor-infiltrating lymphocytes in primary liver carcinoma. Across the study: Sample counts of productive TCRbeta reads spanned roughly 3.65 to 7.13 million; these counts were similar across tissue types. Study-level findings and limits: Tumors significantly exceeded blood in top-250-clone fraction (p = 0.039). Among the pair types, tumor region pairs showed more overlap than tumor-adjacent and tumor-blood pairs.

Without any cell sorting, about 20-32 mg of bulk tissue yielded co-extracted RNA and DNA. The CDR3 is 16 residues long. Starting material of about 0.45 ug total RNA yielded TCR beta cDNA via a constant-region primer. Three nested multiplex PCR rounds of slightly modified ARM-PCR generated TCR beta libraries. Each of the first two PCR rounds ran approximately 10 cycles with TRBV1-TRBV30 forward and C-beta reverse primers. Each CDR3 protein gets one entry after TCRdb re-called the multiplex PCR reads with MiXCR. The repertoire holds over 100,000 distinct CDR3 sequences, with 55% to 70% as singletons. This clonotype came up once. What it binds is not known. Mismatch with germline at one junction end may stem from a read error.

This chain connects TRBV12-3 or TRBV12-4 to TRBJ2-3; the D gene is possibly TRBD2 (5 bases). The specimen sequenced was tumor-adjacent normal liver tissue. The source is a woman aged 60-75 years with primary liver carcinoma and hepatitis B virus infection. The CDR3 DNA reads TGTGCCAGCAGTTTGCCGAGAGACTCTAGCACAGATACGCAGTGTTTT. Its translation: CASSLPRDSSTDTQCF.